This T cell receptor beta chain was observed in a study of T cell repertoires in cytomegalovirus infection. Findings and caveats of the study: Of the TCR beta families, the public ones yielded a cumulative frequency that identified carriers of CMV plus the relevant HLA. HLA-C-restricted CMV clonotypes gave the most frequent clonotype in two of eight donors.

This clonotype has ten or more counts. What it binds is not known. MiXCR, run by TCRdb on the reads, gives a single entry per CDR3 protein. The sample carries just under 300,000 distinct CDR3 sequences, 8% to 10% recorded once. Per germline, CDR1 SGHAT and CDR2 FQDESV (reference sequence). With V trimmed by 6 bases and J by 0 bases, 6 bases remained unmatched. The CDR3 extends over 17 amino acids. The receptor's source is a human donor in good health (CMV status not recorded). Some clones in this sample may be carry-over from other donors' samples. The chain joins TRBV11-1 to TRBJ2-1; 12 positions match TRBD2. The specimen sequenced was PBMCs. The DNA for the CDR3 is TGTGCCAGCAGACCTGGACTAGCGGGGAGCTCCTACAATGAGCAGTTCTTC. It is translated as CASRPGLAGSSYNEQFF.